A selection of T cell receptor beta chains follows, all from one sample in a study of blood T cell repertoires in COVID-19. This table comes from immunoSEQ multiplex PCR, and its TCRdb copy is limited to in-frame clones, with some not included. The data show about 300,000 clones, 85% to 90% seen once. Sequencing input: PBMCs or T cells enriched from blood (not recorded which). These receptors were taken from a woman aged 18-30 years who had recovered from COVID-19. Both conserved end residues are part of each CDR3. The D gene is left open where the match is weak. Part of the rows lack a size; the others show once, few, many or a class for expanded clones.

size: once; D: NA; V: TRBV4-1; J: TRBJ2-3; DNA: TGCGCCAGCAGCCGGAGCGGACGATCTGAAGATACGCAGTATTTT; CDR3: CASSRSGRSEDTQYF
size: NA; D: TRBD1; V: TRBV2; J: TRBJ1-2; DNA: TGTGCCAGCAGTGGGACAGGGGACCTCTATGGCTACACCTTC; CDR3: CASSGTGDLYGYTF
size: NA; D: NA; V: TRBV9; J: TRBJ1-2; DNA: TGTGCCAGCAGCGGCACTAGGGTTTACTATGGCTACACCTTC; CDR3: CASSGTRVYYGYTF
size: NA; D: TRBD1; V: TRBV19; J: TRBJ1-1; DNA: TGTGCCAGTAGTCCCTCCATCGGACAGGGGGGAACTGAAGCTTTCTTT; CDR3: CASSPSIGQGGTEAFF
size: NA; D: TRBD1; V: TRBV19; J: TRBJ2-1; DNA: TGTGCCAGTAGCCCCCGGACAGGGAGGTTGGACCGCTCCTACAATGAGCAGTTCTTC; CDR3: CASSPRTGRLDRSYNEQFF
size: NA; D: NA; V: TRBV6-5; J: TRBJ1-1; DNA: TGTGCCAGCAGTTACGGGGACAAACGAGCTTTCTTT; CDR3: CASSYGDKRAFF
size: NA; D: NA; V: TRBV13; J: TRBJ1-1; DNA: TGTGCCAGCAGCATCAGAACAGAGATGAACACTGAAGCTTTCTTT; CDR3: CASSIRTEMNTEAFF
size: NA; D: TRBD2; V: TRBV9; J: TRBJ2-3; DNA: TGTGCCAGCAGCCCAGGACTAGCGGGGGTCTTGGATACGCAGTATTTT; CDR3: CASSPGLAGVLDTQYF
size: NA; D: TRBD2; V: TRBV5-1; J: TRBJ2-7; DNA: TGCGCCAGCAGCCTCTCGGGGGGGAACTACGAGCAGTACTTC; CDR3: CASSLSGGNYEQYF
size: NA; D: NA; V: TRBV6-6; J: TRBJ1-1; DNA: TGTGCCAGCAGTTACGAGGGCAGGAGCACTGAAGCTTTCTTT; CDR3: CASSYEGRSTEAFF
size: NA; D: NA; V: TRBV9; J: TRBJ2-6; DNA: TGTGCCAGCAGCGACCCCGGGACACGGTCTCTATCTGGGGCCAACGTCCTGACTTTC; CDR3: CASSDPGTRSLSGANVLTF
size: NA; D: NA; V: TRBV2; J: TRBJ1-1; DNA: TGTGCCAGCAGTGAACGGCAGGGTGACACTGAAGCTTTCTTT; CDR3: CASSERQGDTEAFF
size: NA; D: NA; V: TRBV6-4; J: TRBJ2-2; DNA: TGTGCCAGCAGTCCGGGACAAAACACCGGGGAGCTGTTTTTT; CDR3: CASSPGQNTGELFF
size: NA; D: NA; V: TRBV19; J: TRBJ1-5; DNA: TGTGCCAGTAGTATGGACAGCTTCTATCAGCCCCAGCATTTT; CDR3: CASSMDSFYQPQHF
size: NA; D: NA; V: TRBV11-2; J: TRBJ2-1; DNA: TGTGCCAGCAGCTTACTGCTAGTAGCCAATGAGCAGTTCTTC; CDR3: CASSLLLVANEQFF
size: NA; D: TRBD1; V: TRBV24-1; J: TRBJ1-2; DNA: TGTGCCACCAGTGGACAGGGGAAGGGTTCAGGATGTTCAGGAGGCTACACCTTC; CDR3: CATSGQGKGSGCSGGYTF
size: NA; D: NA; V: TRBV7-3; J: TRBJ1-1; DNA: TGTGCCAGCAGCCCGATGACTGGCGGGAACACTGAAGCTTTCTTT; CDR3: CASSPMTGGNTEAFF
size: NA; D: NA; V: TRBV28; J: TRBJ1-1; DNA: TGTGCCAGCAGCCCACTCCCCCTCCGTTGGGACAAAAACACTGAAGCTTTCTTT; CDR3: CASSPLPLRWDKNTEAFF
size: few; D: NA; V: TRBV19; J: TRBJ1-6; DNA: TGTGCCAGTACCAATGGGGCAGGGCTCGGTTCACCCCTCCACTTT; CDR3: CASTNGAGLGSPLHF
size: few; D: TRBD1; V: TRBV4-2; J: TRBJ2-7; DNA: TGTGCCAGCAGCCAAGATGGGACAGGGGTTTACGAGCAGTACTTC; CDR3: CASSQDGTGVYEQYF
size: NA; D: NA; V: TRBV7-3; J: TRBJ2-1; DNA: TGTGCCAGCAGCATCGACTTAAATGGGGCATACAATGAGCAGTTCTTC; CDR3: CASSIDLNGAYNEQFF
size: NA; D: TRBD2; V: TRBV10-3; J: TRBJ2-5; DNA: TGTGCCATCAGAAGCGGGATTTCACAAGAGACCCAGTACTTC; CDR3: CAIRSGISQETQYF
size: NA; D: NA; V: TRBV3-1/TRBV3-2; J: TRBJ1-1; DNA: TGTGCCAGCGGCACCGGGGTGGGGAACACTGAAGCTTTCTTT; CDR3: CASGTGVGNTEAFF
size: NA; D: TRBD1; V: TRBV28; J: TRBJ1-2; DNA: TGTGCCAGCAGGATACAGGGGCTGGGAGAGTATGGCTACACCTTC; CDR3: CASRIQGLGEYGYTF
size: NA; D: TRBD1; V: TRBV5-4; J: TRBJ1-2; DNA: TGTGCCCCGGCGGAGGACAGGGGGCAACCCTATCATGGCTACACCTTC; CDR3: CAPAEDRGQPYHGYTF
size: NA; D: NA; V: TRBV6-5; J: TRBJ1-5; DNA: TGTGCCAGCAGGGCGGGGGGCCGCGGCAATCAGCCCCAGCATTTT; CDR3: CASRAGGRGNQPQHF
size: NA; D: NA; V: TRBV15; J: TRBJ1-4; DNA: TGTGCCACCAGCATTTCAGTAACAACTAATGAAAAACTGTTTTTT; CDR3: CATSISVTTNEKLFF
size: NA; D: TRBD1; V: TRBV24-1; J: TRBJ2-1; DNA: TGTGCCACCAGTGATCCCGGACAGGGAATTGCTGAGCAGTTCTTC; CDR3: CATSDPGQGIAEQFF
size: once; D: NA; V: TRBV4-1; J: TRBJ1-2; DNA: TGCGCCAGCAGCCCCACCCCAGGGAAGAAAGGCTACACCTTC; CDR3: CASSPTPGKKGYTF
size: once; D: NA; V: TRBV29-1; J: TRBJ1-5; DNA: TGCAGCGTACGATTGACAGGTGGGATCAATCAGCCCCAGCATTTT; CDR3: CSVRLTGGINQPQHF
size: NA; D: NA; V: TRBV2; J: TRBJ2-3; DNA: TGTGCCAGCAGGATGGCTGTGGGCACAGATACGCAGTATTTT; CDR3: CASRMAVGTDTQYF
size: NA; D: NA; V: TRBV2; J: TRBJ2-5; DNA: TGTGCCAGCAGTGAACAGGGAGAGACCCAGTACTTC; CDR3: CASSEQGETQYF
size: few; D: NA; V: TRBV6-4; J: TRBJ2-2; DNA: TGTGCCAGCAGCAGAGGGTCGTTGAACACCGGGGAGCTGTTTTTT; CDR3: CASSRGSLNTGELFF
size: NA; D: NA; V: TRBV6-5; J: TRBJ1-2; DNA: TGTGCCAGCAAGATAGTCCGGGACTACTATGGCTACACCTTC; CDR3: CASKIVRDYYGYTF
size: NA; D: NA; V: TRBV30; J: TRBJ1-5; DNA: TGTGCCTGGAGTCCCTCGGGGAGTCAGCCCCAGCATTTT; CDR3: CAWSPSGSQPQHF
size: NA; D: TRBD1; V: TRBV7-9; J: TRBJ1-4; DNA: TGTGCCAGCAGCCGGGACAGCGGTGGGGAAAAACTGTTTTTT; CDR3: CASSRDSGGEKLFF